Here is one TCR beta chain with its context. This entry comes from a study of long-term antiretroviral therapy in people with HIV. Germline V CDR1 and CDR2: MDHEN, SYDVKM. The CDR3 has 13 amino acids. Trimming cost V 5 bases and J 5 bases, with 12 bases left between them. The libraries were made with immunoSEQ v3.0 at survey level. Assay used: immunoSEQ multiplex PCR; TCRdb lists only in-frame clones, some missing. The sample consists of tens of thousands of clones, about 76% of them appearing once. The rearrangement links TRBV28 to TRBJ1-2, with D possibly TRBD1 on 5 matching bases. Sequencing used unsorted PBMCs, obtained 1.9 years after starting antiretroviral therapy. This receptor was identified in a man aged 18 to 35 with HIV. CDR3 DNA: TGTGCCAGCAGTCCCGGGACTCCATATGGCTACACCTTC. It is translated as CASSPGTPYGYTF.